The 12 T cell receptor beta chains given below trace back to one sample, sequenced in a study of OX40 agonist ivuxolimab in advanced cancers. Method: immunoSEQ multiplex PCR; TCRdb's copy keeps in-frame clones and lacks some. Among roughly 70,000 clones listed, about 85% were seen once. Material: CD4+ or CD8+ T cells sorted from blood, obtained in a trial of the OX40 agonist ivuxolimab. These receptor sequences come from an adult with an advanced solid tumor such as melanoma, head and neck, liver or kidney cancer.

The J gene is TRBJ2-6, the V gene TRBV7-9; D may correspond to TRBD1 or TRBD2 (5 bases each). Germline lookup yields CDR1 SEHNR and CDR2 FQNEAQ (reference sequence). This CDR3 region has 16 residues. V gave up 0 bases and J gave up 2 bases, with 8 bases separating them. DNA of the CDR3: TGTGCCAGCAGCTTAGCGAGGGACCCTGGGGCCAACGTCCTGACTTTC. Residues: CASSLARDPGANVLTF.

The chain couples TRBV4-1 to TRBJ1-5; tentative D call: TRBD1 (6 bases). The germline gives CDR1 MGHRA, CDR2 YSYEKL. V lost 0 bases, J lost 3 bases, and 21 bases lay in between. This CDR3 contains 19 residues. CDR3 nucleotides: TGCGCCAGCAGCCAAGATTGGGTACAGGGCATCGGATTCAATCAGCCCCAGCATTTT. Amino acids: CASSQDWVQGIGFNQPQHF.

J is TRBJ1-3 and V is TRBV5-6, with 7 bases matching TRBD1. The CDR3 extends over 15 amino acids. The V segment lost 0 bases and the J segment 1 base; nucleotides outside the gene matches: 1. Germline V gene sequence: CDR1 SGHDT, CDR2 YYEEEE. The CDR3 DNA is TGTGCCAGCAGCTTGGGCAGGGGGTCTGGAAACACCATATATTTT. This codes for CASSLGRGSGNTIYF. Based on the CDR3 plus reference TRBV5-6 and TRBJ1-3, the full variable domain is DAGVTQSPTHLIKTRGQQVTLRCSPKSGHDTVSWYQQALGQGPQFIFQYYEEEERQRGNFPDRFSGHQFPNYSSELNVNALLLGDSALYLCASSLGRGSGNTIYFGEGSWLTVV.

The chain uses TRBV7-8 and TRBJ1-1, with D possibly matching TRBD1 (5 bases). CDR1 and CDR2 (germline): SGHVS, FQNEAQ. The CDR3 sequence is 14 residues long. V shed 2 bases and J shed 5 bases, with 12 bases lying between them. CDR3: CASSLWGVGTEAFF. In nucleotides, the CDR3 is TGTGCCAGCAGCTTATGGGGGGTCGGAACTGAAGCTTTCTTT.

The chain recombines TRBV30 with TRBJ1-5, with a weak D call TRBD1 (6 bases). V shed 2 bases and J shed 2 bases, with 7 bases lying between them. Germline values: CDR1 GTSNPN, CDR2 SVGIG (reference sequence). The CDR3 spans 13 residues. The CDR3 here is CAWSKGGNQPQHF. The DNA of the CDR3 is TGTGCCTGGAGTAAGGGGGGCAATCAGCCCCAGCATTTT.

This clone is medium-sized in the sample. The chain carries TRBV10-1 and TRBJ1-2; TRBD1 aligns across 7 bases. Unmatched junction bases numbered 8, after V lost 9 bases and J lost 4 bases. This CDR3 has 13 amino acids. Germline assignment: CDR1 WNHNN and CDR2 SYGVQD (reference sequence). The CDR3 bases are TGCGCCAGGTACAGGGGTCTGGCCTATGGCTACACCTTC. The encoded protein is CARYRGLAYGYTF.

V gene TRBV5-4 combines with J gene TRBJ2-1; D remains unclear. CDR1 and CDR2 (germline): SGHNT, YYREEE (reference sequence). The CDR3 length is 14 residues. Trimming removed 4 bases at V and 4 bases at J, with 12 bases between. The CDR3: CASSPGTAYNEQFF. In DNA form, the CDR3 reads TGTGCCAGCAGCCCAGGTACAGCGTACAATGAGCAGTTCTTC.

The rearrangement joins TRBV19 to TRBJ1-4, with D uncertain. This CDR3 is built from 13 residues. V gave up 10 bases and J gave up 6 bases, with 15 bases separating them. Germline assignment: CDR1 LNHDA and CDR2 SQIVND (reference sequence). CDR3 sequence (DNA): TGTGCCACCATGAGCGGATGGGATGAAAAACTGTTTTTT. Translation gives CATMSGWDEKLFF.

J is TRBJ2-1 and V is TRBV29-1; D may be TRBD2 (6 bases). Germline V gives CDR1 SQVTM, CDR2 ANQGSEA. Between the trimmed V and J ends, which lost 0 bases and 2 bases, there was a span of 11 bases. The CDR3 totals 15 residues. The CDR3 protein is CSVEDGGLTYNEQFF. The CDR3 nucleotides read TGCAGCGTTGAAGATGGGGGACTGACCTACAATGAGCAGTTCTTC.

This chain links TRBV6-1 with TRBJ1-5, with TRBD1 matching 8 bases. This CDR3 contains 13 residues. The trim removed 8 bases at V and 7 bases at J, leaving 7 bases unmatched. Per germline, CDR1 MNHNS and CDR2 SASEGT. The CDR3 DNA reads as TGTGCCAGCGAGACAGGGGTAATGCAGCCCCAGCATTTT. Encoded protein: CASETGVMQPQHF.

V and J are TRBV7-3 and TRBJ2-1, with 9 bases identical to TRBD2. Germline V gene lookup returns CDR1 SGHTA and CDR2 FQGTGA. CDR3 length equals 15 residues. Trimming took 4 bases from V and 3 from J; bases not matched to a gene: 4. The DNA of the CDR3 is TGTGCCAGCAGCTACGGGACTAGCCTCTACAATGAGCAGTTCTTC. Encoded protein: CASSYGTSLYNEQFF.

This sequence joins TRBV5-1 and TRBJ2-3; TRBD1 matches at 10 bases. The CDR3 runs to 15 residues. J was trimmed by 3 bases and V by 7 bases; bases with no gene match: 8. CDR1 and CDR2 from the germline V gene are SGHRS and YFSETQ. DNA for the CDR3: TGCGCCAGCGCAAGGACAGGGGGAAATACAGATACGCAGTATTTT. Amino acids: CASARTGGNTDTQYF.